This T cell receptor beta chain emerged from a study of blood T cell repertoires in COVID-19 (dated by TCRdb to 2020 to 2022). Study-wide context: The collaborator samples originated in the United States, Italy and Spain and spanned the acute and convalescent phases of COVID-19. The material from the prospective study consisted of cDNA or gDNA derived from T cells, B-cell-depleted T cells, or PBMCs. Where available, HLA class I and class II types were obtained from metadata supplied by the sample provider rather than from assay-based typing. A de-identified subject ID, COVID-19 status, age in years and sex were almost always included in the sample metadata. The repertoires were made available in a free public database intended to serve as a resource for research on the immune response to SARS-CoV-2. Samples came from the ongoing ImmuneRACE study (first 160 participants) plus 1,254 subjects from 6 global collaborators. Deeply sampled blood TCRbeta repertoires from subjects exposed to, actively infected with, or recovered from COVID-19 were included in the dataset. What the work shows at the level of the full study, not this receptor alone: Clinical and demographic metadata were provided uncurated, with the amount varying by source and participant.

With respect to this clone: The clone's antigen remains unknown. The input lacks base qualities; no much larger clone sits a single base away.

CDR1 and CDR2 (SGHTA, FQGTGA) derive from the germline V gene. The CDR3 runs 14 residues from the cysteine to the phenylalanine. The CDR3 DNA has 42 bases and is translated from base 1. V sheds 6 bases and J sheds 0 bases, leaving 12 bases between their ends. Participants in the prospective study were aged roughly 18 to 89 years, lived in over 20 United States geographic areas, and enrolled through a virtual design. Cohort assignment in the prospective study relied on participant-reported clinical history from a screening survey and a study questionnaire. Recovered participants in ImmuneRACE Cohort 3 were defined by two consecutive negative NP/OP PCR tests, clearance by a healthcare professional, or resolution of symptoms. In the prospective study, whole blood, serum and a nasopharyngeal or oropharyngeal swab were collected from each participant by mobile phlebotomists. Additional blood draws and questionnaires over an approximately two-month period could optionally be provided by prospective study participants. Before DNA extraction, prospective study blood samples were shipped either frozen or at room temperature.

The immunoSEQ Assay, a bias-controlled multiplex PCR, was used to amplify TCRbeta CDR3 regions from genomic DNA. The paper's processing steps were these. The number of nucleated cells in each sample was estimated by amplification of reference gene primers within the assay. To quantify the absolute abundance of each unique TCRbeta CDR3 rearrangement, sequence reads were collapsed and filtered. Productive Simpson clonality was computed per sample as the square root of Simpson's diversity index over productive rearrangements. The table comes from immuneACCESS by way of TCRdb, which keeps in-frame sequences with V and J called. Part of the clones is missing from these tables; in studies checked, under half for an unresolved V gene and the rest for unknown reasons. D and trimming were read from the DNA, whereas the V and J calls and clone size are those reported in that table. The sample profile shows about 300,000 clones; about nine tenths of them were found once. Together, the top ten hold 1.5% to 2% of the sample.

Sequencing input: PBMCs or T cells enriched from blood (not recorded which). This TCR was sampled from a middle-aged woman who had recovered from COVID-19. The receptor chain draws on TRBV7-3 and TRBJ2-7, with the D segment identity uncertain. The base sequence is TGTGCCAGCAGTCCCGGGTCAAGCTCCTACGAGCAGTACTTC. This translates into CASSPGSSSYEQYF.